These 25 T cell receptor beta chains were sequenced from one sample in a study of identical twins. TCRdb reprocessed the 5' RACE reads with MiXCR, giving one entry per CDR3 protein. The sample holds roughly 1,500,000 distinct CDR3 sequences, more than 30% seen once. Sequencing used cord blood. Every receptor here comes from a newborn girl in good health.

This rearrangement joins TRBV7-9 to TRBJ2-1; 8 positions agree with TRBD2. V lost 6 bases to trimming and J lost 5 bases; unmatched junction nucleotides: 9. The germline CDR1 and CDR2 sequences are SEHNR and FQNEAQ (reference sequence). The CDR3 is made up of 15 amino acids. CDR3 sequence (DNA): TGTGCCAGCAGGATGGTGACGGGAGGGGACAATGAGCAGTTCTTC. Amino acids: CASRMVTGGDNEQFF. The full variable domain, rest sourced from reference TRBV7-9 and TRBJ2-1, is DTGVSQNPRHKITKRGQNVTFRCDPISEHNRLYWYRQTLGQGPEFLTYFQNEAQLEKSRLLSDRFSAERPKGSFSTLEIQRTEQGDSAMYLCASRMVTGGDNEQFFGPGTRLTVL.

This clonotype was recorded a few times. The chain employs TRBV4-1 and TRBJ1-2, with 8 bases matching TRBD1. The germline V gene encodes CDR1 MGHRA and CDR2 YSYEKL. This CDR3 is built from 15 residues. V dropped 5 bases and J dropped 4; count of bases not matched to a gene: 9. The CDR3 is CASSSQGAGGYGYTF. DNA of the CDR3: TGCGCCAGCAGCTCGCAGGGGGCGGGAGGCTATGGCTACACCTTC.

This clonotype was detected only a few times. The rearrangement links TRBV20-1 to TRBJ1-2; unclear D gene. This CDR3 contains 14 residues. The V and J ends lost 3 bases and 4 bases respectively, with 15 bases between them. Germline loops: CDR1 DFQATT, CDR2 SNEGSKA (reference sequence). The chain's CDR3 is CSASPRTRGYGYTF. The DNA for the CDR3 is TGCAGTGCTAGTCCTAGGACCCGGGGCTATGGCTACACCTTC.

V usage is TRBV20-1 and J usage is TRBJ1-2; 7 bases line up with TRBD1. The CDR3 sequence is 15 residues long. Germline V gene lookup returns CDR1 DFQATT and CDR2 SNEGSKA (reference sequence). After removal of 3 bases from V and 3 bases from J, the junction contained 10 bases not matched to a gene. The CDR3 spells CSASLTGRSDYGYTF. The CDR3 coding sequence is TGCAGTGCTAGCCTGACAGGGCGCTCGGACTATGGCTACACCTTC.

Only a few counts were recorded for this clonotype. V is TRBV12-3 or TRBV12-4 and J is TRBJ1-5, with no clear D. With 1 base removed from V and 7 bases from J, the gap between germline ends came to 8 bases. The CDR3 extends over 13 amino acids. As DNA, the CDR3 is TGTGCCAGCAGTTTAGGCCCCGCGCAGCCCCAGCATTTT. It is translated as CASSLGPAQPQHF.

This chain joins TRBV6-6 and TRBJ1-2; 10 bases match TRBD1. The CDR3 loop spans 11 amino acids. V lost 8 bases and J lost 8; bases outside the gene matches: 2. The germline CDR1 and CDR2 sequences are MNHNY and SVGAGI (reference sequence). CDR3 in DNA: TGTGCCAGCGGGACAGGGGAGGGCTACACCTTC. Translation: CASGTGEGYTF.

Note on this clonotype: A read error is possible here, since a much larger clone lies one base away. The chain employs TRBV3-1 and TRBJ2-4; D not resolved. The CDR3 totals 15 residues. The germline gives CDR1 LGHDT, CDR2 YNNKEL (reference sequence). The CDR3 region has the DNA TGTGCCGGCAGCCAAGAACGGCTAGCCAAAAACATTCAGTACTTC. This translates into CAGSQERLAKNIQYF. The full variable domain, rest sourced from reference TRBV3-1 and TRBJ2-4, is DTAVSQTPKYLVTQMGNDKSIKCEQNLGHDTMYWYKQDSKKFLKIMFSYNNKELIINETVPNRFSPKSPDKAHLNLHINSLELGDSAVYFCAGSQERLAKNIQYFGAGTRLSVL.

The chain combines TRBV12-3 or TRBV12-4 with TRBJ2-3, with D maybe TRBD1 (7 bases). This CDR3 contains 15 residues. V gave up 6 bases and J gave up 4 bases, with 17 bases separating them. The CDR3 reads CASSRQGSSADTQYF. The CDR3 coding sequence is TGTGCCAGCAGCCGACAGGGATCTAGCGCAGATACGCAGTATTTT.

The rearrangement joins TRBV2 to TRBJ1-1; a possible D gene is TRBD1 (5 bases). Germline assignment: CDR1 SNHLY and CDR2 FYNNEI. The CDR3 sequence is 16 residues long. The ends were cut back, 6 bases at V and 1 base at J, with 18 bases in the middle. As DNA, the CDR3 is TGTGCCAGCAGAGCGTACCGGGGGTCGGGGAACACTGAAGCTTTCTTT. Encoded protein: CASRAYRGSGNTEAFF.

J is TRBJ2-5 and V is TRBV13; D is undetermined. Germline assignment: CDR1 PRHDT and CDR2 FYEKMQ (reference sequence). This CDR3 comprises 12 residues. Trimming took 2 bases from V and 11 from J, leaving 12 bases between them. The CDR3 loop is CASSLRMVEQYF. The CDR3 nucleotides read TGTGCCAGCAGCTTAAGGATGGTTGAGCAGTACTTC.

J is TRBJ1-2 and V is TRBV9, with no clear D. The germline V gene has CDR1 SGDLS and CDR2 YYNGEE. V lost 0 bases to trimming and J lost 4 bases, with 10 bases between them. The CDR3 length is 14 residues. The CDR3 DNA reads TGTGCCAGCAGCGTAGCCGGATTAGGCTATGGCTACACCTTC. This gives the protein CASSVAGLGYGYTF. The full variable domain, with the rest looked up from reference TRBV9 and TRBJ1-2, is DSGVTQTPKHLITATGQRVTLRCSPRSGDLSVYWYQQSLDQGLQFLIQYYNGEERAKGNILERFSAQQFPDLHSELNLSSLELGDSALYFCASSVAGLGYGYTFGSGTRLTVV.

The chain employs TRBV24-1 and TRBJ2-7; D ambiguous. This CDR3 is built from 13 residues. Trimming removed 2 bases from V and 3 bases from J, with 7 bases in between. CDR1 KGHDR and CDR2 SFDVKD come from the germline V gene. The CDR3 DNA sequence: TGTGCCACCAGTGATTCGTTGGGCTACGAGCAGTACTTC. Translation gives CATSDSLGYEQYF.

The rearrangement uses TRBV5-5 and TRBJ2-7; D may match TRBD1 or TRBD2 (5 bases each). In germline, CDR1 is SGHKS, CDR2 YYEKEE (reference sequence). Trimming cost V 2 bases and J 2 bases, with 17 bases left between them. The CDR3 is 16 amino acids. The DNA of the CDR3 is TGTGCCAGCAGCTTTGAGCGGACATCCCTTCCCTACGAGCAGTACTTC. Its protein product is CASSFERTSLPYEQYF.

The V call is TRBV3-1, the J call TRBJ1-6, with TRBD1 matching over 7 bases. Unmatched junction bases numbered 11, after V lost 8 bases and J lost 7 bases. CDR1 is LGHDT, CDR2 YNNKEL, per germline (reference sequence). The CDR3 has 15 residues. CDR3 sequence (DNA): TGTGCCAGCGGCCCCCGGGACAGTTCAAATTCACCCCTCCACTTT. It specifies CASGPRDSSNSPLHF.

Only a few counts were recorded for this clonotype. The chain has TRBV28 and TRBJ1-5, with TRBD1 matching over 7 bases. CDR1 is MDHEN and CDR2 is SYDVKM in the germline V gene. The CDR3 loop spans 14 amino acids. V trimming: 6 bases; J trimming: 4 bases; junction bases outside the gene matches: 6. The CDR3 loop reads CASRLDRVNQPQHF. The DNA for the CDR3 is TGTGCCAGCAGACTAGACAGGGTTAATCAGCCCCAGCATTTT.

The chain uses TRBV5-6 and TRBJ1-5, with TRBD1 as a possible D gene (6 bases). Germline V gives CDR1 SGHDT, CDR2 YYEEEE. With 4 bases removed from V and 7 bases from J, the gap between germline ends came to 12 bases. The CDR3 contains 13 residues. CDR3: CASSARGAQPQHF. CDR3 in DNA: TGTGCCAGCAGCGCGAGGGGGGCACAGCCCCAGCATTTT.

CDR3: CASSLPTSGRTDEQFF. Written as DNA, the CDR3 is TGCGCCAGCAGCTTACCGACTAGCGGGAGGACAGATGAGCAGTTCTTC. The chain recombines TRBV5-1 with TRBJ2-1, with 13 bases fitting TRBD2. J lost 8 bases, V lost 2 bases, and 7 bases had no gene match. Germline V gene sequence: CDR1 SGHRS, CDR2 YFSETQ. This CDR3 is 16 amino acids long.

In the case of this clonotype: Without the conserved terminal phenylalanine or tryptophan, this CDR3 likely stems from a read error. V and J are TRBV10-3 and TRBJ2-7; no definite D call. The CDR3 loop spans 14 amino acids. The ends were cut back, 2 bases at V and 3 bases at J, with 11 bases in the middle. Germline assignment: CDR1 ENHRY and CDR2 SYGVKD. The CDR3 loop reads CAISESGANYEQYY. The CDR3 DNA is TGTGCCATCAGTGAGAGTGGCGCCAACTACGAGCAGTACTAC.

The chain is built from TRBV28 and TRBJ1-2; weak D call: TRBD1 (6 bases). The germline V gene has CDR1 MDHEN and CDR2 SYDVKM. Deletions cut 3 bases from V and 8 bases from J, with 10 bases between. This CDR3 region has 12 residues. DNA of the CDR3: TGTGCCAGCAGTTTCGCGGGGGGCGGCTACACCTTC. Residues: CASSFAGGGYTF.

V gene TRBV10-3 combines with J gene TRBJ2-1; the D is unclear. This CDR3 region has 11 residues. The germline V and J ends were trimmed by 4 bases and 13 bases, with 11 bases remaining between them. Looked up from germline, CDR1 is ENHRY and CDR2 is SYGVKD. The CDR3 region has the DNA TGTGCCATCAGTGGTGGCGAGACCCAGTTCTTC. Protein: CAISGGETQFF.

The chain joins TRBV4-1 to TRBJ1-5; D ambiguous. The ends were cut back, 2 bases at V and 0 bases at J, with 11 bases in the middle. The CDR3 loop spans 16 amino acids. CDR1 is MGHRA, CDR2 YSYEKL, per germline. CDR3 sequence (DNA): TGCGCCAGCAGCCAACATCCCCGGAGTAGCAATCAGCCCCAGCATTTT. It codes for CASSQHPRSSNQPQHF.

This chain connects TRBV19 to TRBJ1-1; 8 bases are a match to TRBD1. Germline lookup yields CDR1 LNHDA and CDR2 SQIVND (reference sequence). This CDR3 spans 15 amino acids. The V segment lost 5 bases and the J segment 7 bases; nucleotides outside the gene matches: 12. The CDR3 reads CASSARPGGGVEAFF. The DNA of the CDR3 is TGTGCCAGTAGTGCACGTCCAGGGGGCGGGGTTGAAGCTTTCTTT.

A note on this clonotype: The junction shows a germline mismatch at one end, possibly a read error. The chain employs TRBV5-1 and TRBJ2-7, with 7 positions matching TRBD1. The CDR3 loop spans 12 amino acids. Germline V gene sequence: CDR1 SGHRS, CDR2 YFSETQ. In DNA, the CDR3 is TGCGCCAGCATCTTGCAGGGGGTCGAGCAGTACTTC. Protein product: CASILQGVEQYF.

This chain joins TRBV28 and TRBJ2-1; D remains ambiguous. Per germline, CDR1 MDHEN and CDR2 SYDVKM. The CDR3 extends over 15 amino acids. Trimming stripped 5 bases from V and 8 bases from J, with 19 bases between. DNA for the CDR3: TGTGCCAGCAGTCCCTACCGGGCAGGCGGCGATGAGCAGTTCTTC. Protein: CASSPYRAGGDEQFF.

DNA for the CDR3: TGTGCCAGCAGCGCTTATAACGTGGGGGCGCGGGGCACCTTC. It codes for CASSAYNVGARGTF. The V call is TRBV9, the J call TRBJ1-2, with D perhaps TRBD1 (6 bases). V shed 3 bases and J shed 13 bases, with 22 bases lying between them. Germline V gene lookup returns CDR1 SGDLS and CDR2 YYNGEE. This CDR3 has 14 amino acids.